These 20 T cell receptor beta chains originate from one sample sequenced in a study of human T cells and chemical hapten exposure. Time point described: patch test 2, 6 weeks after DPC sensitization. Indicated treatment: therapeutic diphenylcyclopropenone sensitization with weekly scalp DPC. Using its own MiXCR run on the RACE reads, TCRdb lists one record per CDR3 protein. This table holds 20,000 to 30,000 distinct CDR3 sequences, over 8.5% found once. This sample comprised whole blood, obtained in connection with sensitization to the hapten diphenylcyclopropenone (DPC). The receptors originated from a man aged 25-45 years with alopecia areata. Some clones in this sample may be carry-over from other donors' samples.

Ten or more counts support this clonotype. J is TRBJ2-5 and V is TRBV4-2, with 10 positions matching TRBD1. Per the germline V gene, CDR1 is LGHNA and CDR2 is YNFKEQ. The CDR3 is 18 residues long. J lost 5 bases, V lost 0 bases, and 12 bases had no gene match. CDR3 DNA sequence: TGTGCCAGCAGCCAAGATCGGCGCTCCGGGACAGGGGCGGAGACCCAGTACTTC. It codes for CASSQDRRSGTGAETQYF.

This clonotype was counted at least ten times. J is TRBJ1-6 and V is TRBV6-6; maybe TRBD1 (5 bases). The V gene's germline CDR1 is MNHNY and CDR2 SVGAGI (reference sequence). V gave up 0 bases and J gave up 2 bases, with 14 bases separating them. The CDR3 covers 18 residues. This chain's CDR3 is CASSYSGNGRAYNSPLHF. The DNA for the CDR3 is TGTGCCAGCAGTTACTCGGGTAACGGCAGGGCCTATAATTCACCCCTCCACTTT.

The CDR3: CASQRGYNEQFF. For the CDR3, the DNA is TGTGCCAGTCAAAGGGGTTACAATGAGCAGTTCTTC. The V and J genes are TRBV27 and TRBJ2-1; possibly TRBD1 for D (5 bases). Germline loops: CDR1 MNHEY, CDR2 SMNVEV (reference sequence). V lost 9 bases to trimming and J lost 4 bases, with 10 bases between them. The CDR3 totals 12 residues.

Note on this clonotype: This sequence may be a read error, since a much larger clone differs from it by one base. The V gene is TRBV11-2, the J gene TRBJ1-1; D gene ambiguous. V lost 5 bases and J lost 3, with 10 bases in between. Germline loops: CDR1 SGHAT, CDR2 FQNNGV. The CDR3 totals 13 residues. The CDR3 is CASSRVHDTEAFF. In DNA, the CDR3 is TGTGCCAGCAGCCGCGTACATGACACTGAAGCTTTCTTT.

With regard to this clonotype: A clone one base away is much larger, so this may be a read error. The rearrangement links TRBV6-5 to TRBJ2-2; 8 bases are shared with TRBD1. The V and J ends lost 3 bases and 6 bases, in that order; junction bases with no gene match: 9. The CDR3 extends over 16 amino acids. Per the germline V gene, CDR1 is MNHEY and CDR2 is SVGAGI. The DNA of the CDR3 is TGTGCCAGCAGTTATTCACGGGACAGGCTCTCCGGGGAGCTGTTTTTT. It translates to CASSYSRDRLSGELFF.

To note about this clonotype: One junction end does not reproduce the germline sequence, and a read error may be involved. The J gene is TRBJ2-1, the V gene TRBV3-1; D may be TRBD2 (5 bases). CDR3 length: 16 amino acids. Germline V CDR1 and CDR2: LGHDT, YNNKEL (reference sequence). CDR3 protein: CANSQDVSGVGHEQFF. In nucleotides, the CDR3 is TGTGCCAACAGCCAAGATGTAAGCGGAGTAGGCCATGAGCAGTTCTTC.

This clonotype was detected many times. The CDR3 loop is CATSDWSGEGETNEKLFF. DNA of the CDR3: TGTGCCACCAGTGATTGGTCCGGGGAAGGTGAAACTAATGAAAAACTGTTTTTT. V usage is TRBV24-1 and J usage is TRBJ1-4; D ambiguous. Trimming took 2 bases from V and 1 from J, leaving 16 bases between them. This CDR3 contains 18 residues. Germline V lookup: CDR1 KGHDR, CDR2 SFDVKD.

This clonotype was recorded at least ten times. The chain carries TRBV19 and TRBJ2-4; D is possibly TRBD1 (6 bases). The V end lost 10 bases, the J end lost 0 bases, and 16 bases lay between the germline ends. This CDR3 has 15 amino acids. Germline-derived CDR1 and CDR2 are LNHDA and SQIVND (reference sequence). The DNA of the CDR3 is TGTGCCACCGGTCCCGAGGGGGTAGCCAAAAACATTCAGTACTTC. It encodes CATGPEGVAKNIQYF.

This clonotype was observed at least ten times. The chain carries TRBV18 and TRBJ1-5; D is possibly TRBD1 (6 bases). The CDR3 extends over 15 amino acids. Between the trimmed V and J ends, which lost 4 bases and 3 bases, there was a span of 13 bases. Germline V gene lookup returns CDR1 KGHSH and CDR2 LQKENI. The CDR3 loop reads CASSLEGGNNQPQHF. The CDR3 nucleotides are TGTGCCAGCTCACTGGAAGGGGGAAACAATCAGCCCCAGCATTTT. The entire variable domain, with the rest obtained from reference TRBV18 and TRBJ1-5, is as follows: NAGVMQNPRHLVRRRGQEARLRCSPMKGHSHVYWYRQLPEEGLKFMVYLQKENIIDESGMPKERFSAEFPKEGPSILRIQQVVRGDSAAYFCASSLEGGNNQPQHFGDGTRLSIL.

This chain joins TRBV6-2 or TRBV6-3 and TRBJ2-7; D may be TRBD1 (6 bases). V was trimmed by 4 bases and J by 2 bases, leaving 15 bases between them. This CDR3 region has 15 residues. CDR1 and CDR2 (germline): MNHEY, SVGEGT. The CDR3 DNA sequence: TGTGCCAGCAGTTCTGCGTCGACAGGAGCCTACGAGCAGTACTTC. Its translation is CASSSASTGAYEQYF.

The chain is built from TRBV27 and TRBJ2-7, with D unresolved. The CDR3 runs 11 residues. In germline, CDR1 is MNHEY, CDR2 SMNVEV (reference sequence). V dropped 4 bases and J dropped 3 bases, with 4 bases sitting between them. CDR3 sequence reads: CASSSYYEQYF. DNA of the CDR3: TGTGCCAGCAGTTCCTACTACGAGCAGTACTTC.

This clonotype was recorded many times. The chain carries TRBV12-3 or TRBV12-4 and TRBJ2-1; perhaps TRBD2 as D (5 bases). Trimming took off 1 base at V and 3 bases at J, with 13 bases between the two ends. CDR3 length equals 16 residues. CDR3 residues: CASSLEVGELYNEQFF. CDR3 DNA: TGTGCCAGCAGTTTAGAGGTCGGGGAACTCTACAATGAGCAGTTCTTC.

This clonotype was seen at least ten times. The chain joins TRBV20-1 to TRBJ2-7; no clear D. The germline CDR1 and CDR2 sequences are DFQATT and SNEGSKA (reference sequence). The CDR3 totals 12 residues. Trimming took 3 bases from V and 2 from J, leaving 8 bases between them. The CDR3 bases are TGCAGTGCTAGTAACCGGCCCTACGAGCAGTACTTC. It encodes CSASNRPYEQYF.

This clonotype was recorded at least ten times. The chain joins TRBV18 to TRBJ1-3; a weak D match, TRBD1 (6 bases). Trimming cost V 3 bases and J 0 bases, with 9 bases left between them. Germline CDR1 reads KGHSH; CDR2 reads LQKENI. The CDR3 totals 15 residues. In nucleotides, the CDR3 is TGTGCCAGCTCACCCGACAGGCCCTCTGGAAACACCATATATTTT. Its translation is CASSPDRPSGNTIYF.

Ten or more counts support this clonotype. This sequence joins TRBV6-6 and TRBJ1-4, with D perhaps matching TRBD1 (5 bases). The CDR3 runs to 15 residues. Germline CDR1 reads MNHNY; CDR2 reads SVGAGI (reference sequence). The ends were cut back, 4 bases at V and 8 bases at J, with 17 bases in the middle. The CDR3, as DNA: TGTGCCAGCAGTTTCGGACCGGGACTACAAGAAAAACTGTTTTTT. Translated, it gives CASSFGPGLQEKLFF.

CDR3 sequence: CSVGGGQADTQYF. CDR3 DNA sequence: TGCAGCGTTGGCGGGGGCCAGGCAGATACGCAGTATTTT. The gene calls are TRBV29-1 and TRBJ2-3; weak D call: TRBD2 (7 bases). The CDR3 is made up of 13 amino acids. Trimming shortened V by 4 bases and J by 4 bases, and 12 bases separated the two germline ends. The germline V gene has CDR1 SQVTM and CDR2 ANQGSEA.

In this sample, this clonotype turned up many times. For the CDR3, the DNA is TGCAGCGTTGATCGACAGGGGCAAGGAGATACGCAGTATTTT. Translating gives CSVDRQGQGDTQYF. The genes are TRBV29-1 and TRBJ2-3, with 8 bases that match TRBD1. CDR1 is SQVTM, CDR2 ANQGSEA, per germline. The J segment lost 5 bases and the V segment lost 3 bases, leaving 7 bases of the junction unmatched. CDR3 size: 14 residues.

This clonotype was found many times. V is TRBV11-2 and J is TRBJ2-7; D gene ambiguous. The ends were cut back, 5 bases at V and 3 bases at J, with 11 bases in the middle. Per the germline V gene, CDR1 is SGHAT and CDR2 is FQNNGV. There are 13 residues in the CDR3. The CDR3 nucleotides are TGTGCCAGCAGCCTCTCGGTGGTCTACGAGCAGTACTTC. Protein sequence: CASSLSVVYEQYF.

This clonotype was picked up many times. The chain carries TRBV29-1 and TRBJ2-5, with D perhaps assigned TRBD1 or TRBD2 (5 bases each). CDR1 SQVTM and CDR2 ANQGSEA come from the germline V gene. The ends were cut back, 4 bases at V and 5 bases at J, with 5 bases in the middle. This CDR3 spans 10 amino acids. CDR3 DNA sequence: TGCAGCGTTGGGGACGAGACCCAGTACTTC. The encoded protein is CSVGDETQYF. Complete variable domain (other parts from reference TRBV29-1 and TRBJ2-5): SAVISQKPSRDICQRGTSLTIQCQVDSQVTMMFWYRQQPGQSLTLIATANQGSEATYESGFVIDKFPISRPNLTFSTLTVSNMSPEDSSIYLCSVGDETQYFGPGTRLLVL.

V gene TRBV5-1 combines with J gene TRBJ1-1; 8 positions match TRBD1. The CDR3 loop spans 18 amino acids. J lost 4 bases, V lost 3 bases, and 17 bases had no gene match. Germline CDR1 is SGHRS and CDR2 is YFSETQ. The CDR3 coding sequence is TGCGCCAGCAGCTCCTTCTCAAAGGACAGGGCTGGGGGCACTGAAGCTTTCTTT. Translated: CASSSFSKDRAGGTEAFF.